This is a list of T cell receptor beta chains from one sample in a study of T cells in Graves' hyperthyroidism and ophthalmopathy. Each CDR3 protein gets one entry after TCRdb re-called the multiplex PCR reads with MiXCR. Of 150,000 to 200,000 distinct CDR3 sequences detected, more than 15% appear once; the ten largest clones hold about 29%. Sequenced: blood. The receptors shown here come from a woman in her forties or fifties with Graves' hyperthyroidism. Both conserved end residues are part of each CDR3. The order of the fields is CDR3 DNA, CDR3 protein, J gene, clone size, D gene, V gene. A D gene is named only where the DNA matches it firmly. Clone size is shown for a subset of rows, as once, few, many or a class of expanded clone.

CDR3nt: TGCGCCAGCAATGAGGGTTATAGCAATCAGCCCCAGCATTTT
CDR3aa: CASNEGYSNQPQHF
j_gene: TRBJ1-5
abundance: many
d_gene: .
v_gene: TRBV10-2

CDR3nt: TGTGCCAGCAGTTCGTGGGGTGGCTACACCTTC
CDR3aa: CASSSWGGYTF
j_gene: TRBJ1-2
abundance: many
d_gene: .
v_gene: TRBV28

CDR3nt: TGTGCCAGCAGGTCAAGCCAGGACCCTCACGAGCAGTACTTC
CDR3aa: CASRSSQDPHEQYF
j_gene: TRBJ2-7
abundance: once
d_gene: .
v_gene: TRBV7-9

CDR3nt: TGTGCCAGCAGTTACTTTGGGCCTAGCGAGGCCAAAAACATTCAGTACTTC
CDR3aa: CASSYFGPSEAKNIQYF
j_gene: TRBJ2-4
abundance: .
d_gene: .
v_gene: TRBV6-2/TRBV6-3

CDR3nt: TGTGCCAGCAGCCTTCAGCGGGCCTACAATGAGCAGTTCTTC
CDR3aa: CASSLQRAYNEQFF
j_gene: TRBJ2-1
abundance: many
d_gene: .
v_gene: TRBV3-1

CDR3nt: TGTGCCAGCAGTACCTCCCCCCGAAGGGCTTTCTTT
CDR3aa: CASSTSPRRAFF
j_gene: TRBJ1-1
abundance: many
d_gene: .
v_gene: TRBV28

CDR3nt: TGTGCCAGCAGCCTATGGTATGGAGACACCATATATTTT
CDR3aa: CASSLWYGDTIYF
j_gene: TRBJ1-3
abundance: many
d_gene: .
v_gene: TRBV7-2

CDR3nt: TGTGCCAGCTCCCCCGACAGGGCGGAGGAAAAACTGTTTTTT
CDR3aa: CASSPDRAEEKLFF
j_gene: TRBJ1-4
abundance: many
d_gene: TRBD1
v_gene: TRBV27

CDR3nt: TGTGCCAGCAGCTCCCGCAGGGGAGGGACTCAGCCCCAGCATTTT
CDR3aa: CASSSRRGGTQPQHF
j_gene: TRBJ1-5
abundance: many
d_gene: .
v_gene: TRBV11-1

CDR3nt: TGTGCCAGCAGTTTAACGGCAATCGGAGACTATGGCTACACCTTC
CDR3aa: CASSLTAIGDYGYTF
j_gene: TRBJ1-2
abundance: many
d_gene: .
v_gene: TRBV12-3/TRBV12-4

CDR3nt: TGTGCCAGCAGTAAGATCGCCACGAACACCGGGGAGCTGTTTTTT
CDR3aa: CASSKIATNTGELFF
j_gene: TRBJ2-2
abundance: many
d_gene: .
v_gene: TRBV2

CDR3nt: TGTGCCAGCGCTCGAGGGGGTAGCAATCAGCCCCAGCATTTT
CDR3aa: CASARGGSNQPQHF
j_gene: TRBJ1-5
abundance: many
d_gene: .
v_gene: TRBV7-3

CDR3nt: TGTGCCAGCAGCCTAGCTTGGGGGGGCCGATCAGATACGCAGTATTTT
CDR3aa: CASSLAWGGRSDTQYF
j_gene: TRBJ2-3
abundance: many
d_gene: .
v_gene: TRBV7-2

CDR3nt: TGTGCCAGCAGAACTGCGGCAACAGGGTCAGAGACCCAGTACTTC
CDR3aa: CASRTAATGSETQYF
j_gene: TRBJ2-5
abundance: many
d_gene: .
v_gene: TRBV12-3/TRBV12-4

CDR3nt: TGCGCCAGCAGTGAGCTGGGTTCGGGCGAGCAGTACTTC
CDR3aa: CASSELGSGEQYF
j_gene: TRBJ2-7
abundance: many
d_gene: .
v_gene: TRBV10-2

CDR3nt: TGTGCCAGCAGCAGTTCGAACCGGAGATATAGCAATCAGCCCCAGCATTTT
CDR3aa: CASSSSNRRYSNQPQHF
j_gene: TRBJ1-5
abundance: many
d_gene: .
v_gene: TRBV28

CDR3nt: TGCGCCAGCAGCGCCCGGGAACGGTTAAACTATGGCTACACCTTC
CDR3aa: CASSARERLNYGYTF
j_gene: TRBJ1-2
abundance: .
d_gene: .
v_gene: TRBV5-1

CDR3nt: TGTGCCAGCAGTGGGGGAGGGTTAGTAGGCGAGCAGTACTTC
CDR3aa: CASSGGGLVGEQYF
j_gene: TRBJ2-7
abundance: few
d_gene: TRBD2
v_gene: TRBV6-5